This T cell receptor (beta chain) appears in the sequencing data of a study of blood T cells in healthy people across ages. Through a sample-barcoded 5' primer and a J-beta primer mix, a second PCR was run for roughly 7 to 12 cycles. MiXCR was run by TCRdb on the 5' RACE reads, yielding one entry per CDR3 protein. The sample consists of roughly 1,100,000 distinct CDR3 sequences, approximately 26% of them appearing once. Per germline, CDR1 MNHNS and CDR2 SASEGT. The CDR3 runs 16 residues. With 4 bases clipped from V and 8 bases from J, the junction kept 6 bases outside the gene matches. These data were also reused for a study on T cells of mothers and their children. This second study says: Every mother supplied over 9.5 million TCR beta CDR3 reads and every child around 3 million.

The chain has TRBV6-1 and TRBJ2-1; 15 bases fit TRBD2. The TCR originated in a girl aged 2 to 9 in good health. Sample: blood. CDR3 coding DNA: TGTGCCAGCAGTGTTGGACTAGCGGGGGGGCAGGATGAGCAGTTCTTC. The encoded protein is CASSVGLAGGQDEQFF.